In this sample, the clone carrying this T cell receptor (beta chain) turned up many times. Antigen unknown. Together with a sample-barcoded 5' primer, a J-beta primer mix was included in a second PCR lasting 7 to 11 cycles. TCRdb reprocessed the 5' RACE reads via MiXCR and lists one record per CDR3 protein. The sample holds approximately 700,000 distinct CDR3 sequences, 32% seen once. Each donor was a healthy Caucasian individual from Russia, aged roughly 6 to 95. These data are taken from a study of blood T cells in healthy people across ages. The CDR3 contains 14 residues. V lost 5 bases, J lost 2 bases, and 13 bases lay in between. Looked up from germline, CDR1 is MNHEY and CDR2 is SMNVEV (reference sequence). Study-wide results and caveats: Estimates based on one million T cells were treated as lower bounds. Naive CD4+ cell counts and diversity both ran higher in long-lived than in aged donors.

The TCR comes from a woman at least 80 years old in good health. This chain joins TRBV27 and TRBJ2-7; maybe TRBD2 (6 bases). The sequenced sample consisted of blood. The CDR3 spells CASSPRGRPYEQYF. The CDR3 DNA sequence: TGTGCCAGCAGTCCCCGGGGGAGGCCCTACGAGCAGTACTTC.